This TCR beta chain appears in the sequencing data of a study of T cell changes during pregnancy in multiple sclerosis. The data were produced by immunoSEQ multiplex PCR, yet TCRdb's version contains in-frame clones alone and is incomplete. This sample has under 40,000 clones, with over 75% found just once. This CDR3 contains 14 residues. V was cut by 1 base and J by 0 bases, with 7 bases left in between. The germline V gene has CDR1 SGHVS and CDR2 FNYEAQ. The chain recombines TRBV7-6 with TRBJ2-7, with D possibly matching TRBD1 (5 bases). This TCR derives from a female donor with multiple sclerosis, enrolled in a pregnancy study. The starting material was CD8+ T cells from peripheral blood mononuclear cells, obtained before pregnancy. DNA for the CDR3: TGTGCCAGCAGCTTAGTTCAGGGCTCCTACGAGCAGTACTTC. This translates into CASSLVQGSYEQYF. The full variable domain, completed using reference TRBV7-6 and TRBJ2-7, is GAGVSQSPRYKVTKRGQDVALRCDPISGHVSLYWYRQALGQGPEFLTYFNYEAQQDKSGLPNDRFSAERPEGSISTLTIQRTEQRDSAMYRCASSLVQGSYEQYFGPGTRLTVT.